The text below deals with one T cell receptor beta chain. The target antigen is unknown. These data come from a study of T cell responses to AZD1222 COVID-19 vaccine. Points from the study as a whole: Regions left unmutated in variants are reportedly the target of nearly half of spike-specific TCRs.

The CDR3 runs 15 residues. V gave up 3 bases and J gave up 4 bases, with 16 bases separating them. Germline assignment: CDR1 SGHDT and CDR2 YYEEEE. Method: immunoSEQ multiplex PCR; TCRdb's copy keeps in-frame clones and lacks some. The table has 110,000 or so clones, roughly 90% seen once. The sample in question was peripheral blood, obtained on day 0 of AZD1222 vaccination. This sequence originates from an adult in good health. V and J are TRBV5-6 and TRBJ1-2; D call uncertain. CDR3 in DNA: TGTGCCAGCAGCTCTGTAAGTGCAGGCGGCTATGGCTACACCTTC. Translating it yields CASSSVSAGGYGYTF.